Shown below are 9 T cell receptor beta chains from a single sample sequenced in a study of blood T cell repertoires in COVID-19. Some clones are missing from TCRdb's copy, which holds only in-frame ones; the method was immunoSEQ multiplex PCR. The table lists around 160,000 clones, roughly 84% of them singletons, with around 35% in the top ten. What was sequenced was peripheral blood. Receptors originate from a human donor in a cohort sampled during active COVID-19.

The chain has TRBV30 and TRBJ1-1, with unresolved D. CDR3 length: 11 residues. The V end lost 2 bases, the J end lost 7 bases, and 8 bases lay between the germline ends. Germline V CDR1 and CDR2: GTSNPN, SVGIG (reference sequence). The chain's CDR3 is CAWSSGLEAFF. In DNA, the CDR3 is TGTGCCTGGAGTTCAGGCCTTGAAGCTTTCTTT.

The chain employs TRBV6-5 and TRBJ2-7; D is undetermined. The CDR3 spans 14 residues. Looked up from germline, CDR1 is MNHEY and CDR2 is SVGAGI. With 6 bases removed from V and 4 bases from J, the gap between germline ends came to 16 bases. The CDR3 DNA reads TGTGCCAGCAGCCTCCCCCGAGAGCCTTACGAGCAGTACTTC. Translating gives CASSLPREPYEQYF.

The chain recombines TRBV6-5 with TRBJ1-2; 7 bases map to TRBD1. This CDR3 is built from 13 residues. Germline V CDR1 and CDR2: MNHEY, SVGAGI. The V and J ends lost 8 bases and 7 bases, in that order; junction bases with no gene match: 10. The CDR3 region has the DNA TGTGCCAGCTGGACAGGACAGCGCTCTGGCTACACCTTC. Protein sequence: CASWTGQRSGYTF.

This clone was seen a handful of times. This chain joins TRBV11-3 and TRBJ1-1; unclear D gene. This CDR3 comprises 13 residues. Germline CDR1 SGHNT, CDR2 YENEEA. V was shortened by 0 bases and J by 10 bases, with 12 bases between the two germline ends. The CDR3 DNA reads as TGTGCCAGCAGCTTAGATCGCAGGCCCGGAGCTTTCTTT. This gives the protein CASSLDRRPGAFF.

The V gene is TRBV2, the J gene TRBJ2-3; 10 nucleotides line up with TRBD2. In germline, CDR1 is SNHLY, CDR2 FYNNEI. There are 13 residues in the CDR3. V gave up 10 bases and J gave up 3 bases; unmatched junction bases: 4. The CDR3 DNA sequence: TGTGCCACCTTAGCGGGGGGAACAGATACGCAGTATTTT. It codes for CATLAGGTDTQYF.

J is TRBJ1-4 and V is TRBV28, with D tentatively TRBD1 (5 bases). This CDR3 region has 15 residues. Germline-derived CDR1 and CDR2 are MDHEN and SYDVKM. Trimming pared 1 base from V and 4 bases from J, leaving 10 bases between. The CDR3 is CASSLLRGGNEKLFF. For the CDR3, the DNA is TGTGCCAGCAGTTTATTGCGGGGGGGTAATGAAAAACTGTTTTTT.

The V call is TRBV6-5, the J call TRBJ1-2, with TRBD1 identical over 11 bases. The length of the CDR3 is 15 residues. V shed 5 bases and J 2 bases; nucleotides not matched to a gene: 4. Germline CDR1 reads MNHEY; CDR2 reads SVGAGI. This CDR3 is CASSPGTGGNYGYTF. The CDR3 nucleotides read TGTGCCAGCAGTCCCGGGACAGGGGGAAACTATGGCTACACCTTC.

This clone was picked up a small number of times. The chain combines TRBV11-2 with TRBJ2-3; D gene uncertain. Germline values: CDR1 SGHAT, CDR2 FQNNGV. Trimming removed 1 base from V and 2 bases from J, with 4 bases in between. This CDR3 has 13 amino acids. The CDR3 loop is CASSLGYTDTQYF. As DNA, the CDR3 is TGTGCCAGCAGCTTAGGTTACACAGATACGCAGTATTTT.

The chain couples TRBV28 to TRBJ2-7; 12 nucleotides match TRBD2. Trimming removed 7 bases from V and 4 bases from J; junction bases left unmatched: 11. The CDR3 has 16 amino acids. CDR1 MDHEN and CDR2 SYDVKM come from the germline V gene. The CDR3 region is CASIGASGGAQYEQYF. DNA of the CDR3: TGTGCCAGCATTGGGGCTAGCGGGGGGGCTCAGTACGAGCAGTACTTC.